The 26 T cell receptor beta chains below come from one sample, sequenced in a study of T cell responses to AZD1222 COVID-19 vaccine listed by TCRdb under 2021. In the paper's terms, the time point label means: baseline before first vaccination. Receptors were amplified or captured by the immunoSEQ multiplex PCR assay. Not all clones reach the TCRdb copy of this immuneACCESS table, which keeps in-frame sequences only. Checked studies attribute under half of the gap to unresolved V genes and leave the rest unexplained. The sample records tens of thousands of clones, about 88% of which are singletons. The ten largest clones take up 5.5% to 7% of the sample. The material sequenced was peripheral blood, taken on day 0 of AZD1222 vaccination. Receptors were obtained from an adult in good health.

The chain uses TRBV19 and TRBJ2-7; perhaps TRBD2 as D (7 bases). V was trimmed by 5 bases and J by 7 bases, leaving 21 bases between them. The CDR3 consists of 15 residues. Germline-derived CDR1 and CDR2 are LNHDA and SQIVND (reference sequence). The CDR3 protein is CASSPRGAGDKEQYF. The DNA for the CDR3 is TGTGCCAGTAGTCCCCGGGGGGCGGGCGACAAGGAGCAGTACTTC. Based on the CDR3 plus reference TRBV19 and TRBJ2-7, the full variable domain is DGGITQSPKYLFRKEGQNVTLSCEQNLNHDAMYWYRQDPGQGLRLIYYSQIVNDFQKGDIAEGYSVSREKKESFPLTVTSAQKNPTAFYLCASSPRGAGDKEQYFGPGTRLTVT.

V usage is TRBV11-3 and J usage is TRBJ2-5; tentatively, D is TRBD2 (6 bases). V dropped 2 bases and J dropped 5 bases, with 12 bases sitting between them. The length of the CDR3 is 14 residues. Germline loops: CDR1 SGHNT, CDR2 YENEEA. The CDR3 nucleotides read TGTGCCAGCAGCTTAAGGCCTAGCGATGAGACCCAGTACTTC. Its translation: CASSLRPSDETQYF.

For the CDR3, the DNA is TGCGCCAGCAGCCAAGAGATTTTCTGGGGCTACACCTTC. Translation: CASSQEIFWGYTF. The chain employs TRBV4-3 and TRBJ1-2; D not resolved. The germline V and J ends were trimmed by 0 bases and 8 bases, with 10 bases remaining between them. There are 13 residues in the CDR3. Germline loops: CDR1 LGHNA, CDR2 YSLEER.

The J gene is TRBJ2-7, the V gene TRBV19; tentative D call: TRBD1 (5 bases). Per the germline V gene, CDR1 is LNHDA and CDR2 is SQIVND (reference sequence). Between the trimmed V and J ends, which lost 5 bases and 2 bases, there was a span of 19 bases. The CDR3 has 16 amino acids. CDR3 protein: CASSLKLRDFPYEQYF. CDR3 nucleotide sequence: TGTGCCAGTAGTCTAAAGCTCAGGGATTTCCCCTACGAGCAGTACTTC. Combining the CDR3 with reference TRBV19 and TRBJ2-7 gives the whole variable domain DGGITQSPKYLFRKEGQNVTLSCEQNLNHDAMYWYRQDPGQGLRLIYYSQIVNDFQKGDIAEGYSVSREKKESFPLTVTSAQKNPTAFYLCASSLKLRDFPYEQYFGPGTRLTVT.

CDR3 amino acids: CASSRLAGGSAGETQYF. CDR3 nucleotide sequence: TGTGCCAGCAGTCGACTAGCGGGAGGCTCAGCGGGAGAGACCCAGTACTTC. The gene calls are TRBV2 and TRBJ2-5, with 13 nucleotides matching TRBD2. Germline lookup yields CDR1 SNHLY and CDR2 FYNNEI. V trimming: 5 bases; J trimming: 4 bases; junction bases outside the gene matches: 10. The CDR3 sequence is 17 residues long.

This clone occurred once. This chain uses TRBV7-2 with TRBJ2-7; 8 positions agree with TRBD1. V shed 4 bases, J shed 3 bases, and the junction held 8 bases outside the gene matches. CDR1 and CDR2 (germline): SGHTA, FQGNSA. The CDR3 covers 15 residues. For the CDR3, the DNA is TGTGCCAGCAGCTCCCAGGGGGCACAATTCTACGAGCAGTACTTC. Translated, it gives CASSSQGAQFYEQYF.

Note on this clone: It is unclear where the CDR3 begins or ends on the DNA, so no DNA is shown, and the CDR3 is as TCRdb lists it. The chain is built from TRBV28 and TRBJ2-3; the table's D call TRBD2 went unverified against the DNA. Germline V gene sequence: CDR1 MDHEN, CDR2 SYDVKM. A total of 12 residues make up the CDR3, ends included. The CDR3 loop is CASSSSGDTQYF.

This chain links TRBV6-6 with TRBJ1-5, with D tentatively TRBD1 (5 bases). Germline V CDR1 and CDR2: MNHNY, SVGAGI (reference sequence). There are 14 residues in the CDR3. V was trimmed by 1 base and J by 3 bases, leaving 7 bases between them. CDR3 coding DNA: TGTGCCAGCAGTTACTTCGGGACCAATCAGCCCCAGCATTTT. The encoded protein is CASSYFGTNQPQHF.

The V call is TRBV18, the J call TRBJ1-1; no clear D. V was shortened by 0 bases and J by 6 bases, with 20 bases between the two germline ends. The CDR3 has 17 amino acids. From germline, CDR1 is KGHSH and CDR2 LQKENI. CDR3 protein: CASSPPPRISVRAEAFF. In DNA, the CDR3 is TGTGCCAGCTCACCACCACCGCGGATATCTGTTCGGGCTGAAGCTTTCTTT.

The rearrangement joins TRBV27 to TRBJ2-1; D possibly corresponds to TRBD2 (6 bases). The length of the CDR3 is 14 residues. Germline V gene data show CDR1 as MNHEY and CDR2 as SMNVEV (reference sequence). The V end lost 5 bases, the J end lost 0 bases, and 8 bases lay between the germline ends. CDR3: CASSPGSSYNEQFF. The CDR3 bases are TGTGCCAGCAGTCCCGGGAGCTCCTACAATGAGCAGTTCTTC.

The gene calls are TRBV10-2 and TRBJ1-6; D is undetermined. In germline, CDR1 is WSHSY, CDR2 SAAADI. V shed 6 bases and J shed 8 bases, with 17 bases lying between them. The CDR3 extends over 15 amino acids. CDR3 amino acids: CASSDNLRVYSPLHF. CDR3 DNA: TGCGCCAGCAGCGATAACCTCCGGGTCTATTCACCCCTCCACTTT.

The rearrangement joins TRBV4-1 to TRBJ1-5; perhaps TRBD1 as D (5 bases). V was pared by 3 bases and J by 2 bases, with 14 bases between. CDR3 size: 16 residues. Per the germline V gene, CDR1 is MGHRA and CDR2 is YSYEKL. The CDR3 reads CASSQGRGGGNQPQHF. In DNA form, the CDR3 reads TGCGCCAGCAGCCAGGGACGTGGGGGAGGCAATCAGCCCCAGCATTTT.

This rearrangement joins TRBV6-6 to TRBJ2-1; the D is unclear. Trimming stripped 7 bases from V and 6 bases from J, with 7 bases between. The germline V gene has CDR1 MNHNY and CDR2 SVGAGI (reference sequence). The CDR3 consists of 11 residues. The CDR3 loop is CASTWRNEQFF. The CDR3 region has the DNA TGTGCCAGCACGTGGCGCAATGAGCAGTTCTTC.

The chain employs TRBV7-9 and TRBJ2-3; possibly TRBD2 for D (6 bases). Trimming removed 4 bases from V and 3 bases from J, with 20 bases in between. Per the germline V gene, CDR1 is SEHNR and CDR2 is FQNEAQ (reference sequence). This CDR3 comprises 17 residues. CDR3 sequence (DNA): TGTGCCAGCAGCTCAATTCGTGGTGACGGGAGAACAGATACGCAGTATTTT. Amino acids: CASSSIRGDGRTDTQYF.

The rearrangement uses TRBV10-2 and TRBJ2-1; TRBD2 matches 8 bases. The CDR3 spans 17 residues. V was pared by 0 bases and J by 3 bases, with 7 bases of the junction left unmatched. Germline lookup yields CDR1 WSHSY and CDR2 SAAADI. CDR3 amino acids: CASSESKGLAGYNEQFF. The CDR3 DNA reads as TGCGCCAGCAGTGAGTCGAAAGGGCTAGCGGGCTACAATGAGCAGTTCTTC.

The chain joins TRBV15 to TRBJ1-4, with D hard to call. Germline V lookup: CDR1 LNHNV, CDR2 YYDKDF (reference sequence). Trimming shortened V by 1 base and J by 8 bases, and 14 bases separated the two germline ends. The CDR3 has 15 amino acids. The CDR3 DNA reads as TGTGCCACCAGCAGAGTATACGGGCTAGGGGAAAAACTGTTTTTT. Amino acids: CATSRVYGLGEKLFF.

V usage is TRBV7-2 and J usage is TRBJ2-4; D call uncertain. Deletions cut 4 bases from V and 1 base from J, with 14 bases between. Germline CDR1 and CDR2: SGHTA and FQGNSA. The CDR3 extends over 16 amino acids. CDR3 amino acids: CASSSFSRWAKNIQYF. CDR3 DNA: TGTGCCAGCAGCTCATTCAGTCGATGGGCCAAAAACATTCAGTACTTC.

This chain links TRBV5-5 with TRBJ1-2; the D gene is possibly TRBD1 (5 bases). Germline V gene lookup returns CDR1 SGHKS and CDR2 YYEKEE (reference sequence). This CDR3 region has 15 residues. V shed 1 base and J shed 5 bases, with 15 bases lying between them. CDR3 sequence (DNA): TGTGCCAGCAGCTTGTCCCAGGGATCGGGTTATGGCTACACCTTC. This gives the protein CASSLSQGSGYGYTF.

The chain uses TRBV24-1 and TRBJ2-2; tentatively, D is TRBD2 (5 bases). The CDR3 is 17 amino acids. CDR1 and CDR2 (germline): KGHDR, SFDVKD. V was pared by 9 bases and J by 2 bases, with 21 bases between. The CDR3: CATRSWPKGRNTGELFF. The CDR3 bases are TGTGCCACCCGCTCTTGGCCCAAAGGGAGAAACACCGGGGAGCTGTTTTTT.

The chain is built from TRBV7-2 and TRBJ2-1; D is possibly TRBD1 (7 bases). Germline V gene lookup returns CDR1 SGHTA and CDR2 FQGNSA. With 6 bases removed from V and 1 base from J, the gap between germline ends came to 13 bases. The CDR3 extends over 15 amino acids. In DNA, the CDR3 is TGTGCCAGCAGGAAACAGGGGAGGTCCTACAATGAGCAGTTCTTC. It encodes CASRKQGRSYNEQFF. Using reference TRBV7-2 and TRBJ2-1 for the parts outside the CDR3, the full variable domain is GAGVSQSPSNKVTEKGKDVELRCDPISGHTALYWYRQSLGQGLEFLIYFQGNSAPDKSGLPSDRFSAERTGGSVSTLTIQRTQQEDSAVYLCASRKQGRSYNEQFFGPGTRLTVL.

V and J are TRBV5-8 and TRBJ1-6; no clear D gene. The germline CDR1 and CDR2 sequences are SGHTS and YDEGEE. Trimming removed 6 bases from V and 8 bases from J, with 12 bases in between. The CDR3 is 13 residues long. The CDR3 DNA sequence: TGTGCCAGCACCCAAACCTGGGATTCACCCCTCCACTTT. This encodes CASTQTWDSPLHF. The entire variable domain, with the rest obtained from reference TRBV5-8 and TRBJ1-6, is as follows: EAGVTQSPTHLIKTRGQQATLRCSPISGHTSVYWYQQALGLGLQFLLWYDEGEERNRGNFPPRFSGRQFPNYSSELNVNALELEDSALYLCASTQTWDSPLHFGNGTRLTVT.

The genes are TRBV27 and TRBJ2-1; 11 bases fit TRBD2. In germline, CDR1 is MNHEY, CDR2 SMNVEV (reference sequence). There are 17 residues in the CDR3. The V segment lost 1 base and the J segment 8 bases; nucleotides outside the gene matches: 10. The CDR3 loop reads CASSLFVPLAGGYEQFF. CDR3 coding DNA: TGTGCCAGCAGTTTATTCGTCCCTCTAGCGGGAGGATATGAGCAGTTCTTC.

The CDR3 coding sequence is TGTGCCAGCAGCGGGGGTATCTGGAACTATGGCTACACCTTC. It specifies CASSGGIWNYGYTF. The gene calls are TRBV5-5 and TRBJ1-2; tentative D call: TRBD1 (5 bases). Trimming took 4 bases from V and 2 from J, leaving 12 bases between them. There are 14 residues in the CDR3. The germline gives CDR1 SGHKS, CDR2 YYEKEE (reference sequence).

This chain uses TRBV5-1 with TRBJ2-1; D is perhaps TRBD1 or TRBD2 (5 bases each). V was shortened by 4 bases and J by 4 bases, with 9 bases between the two germline ends. CDR3 length: 13 residues. Germline CDR1 reads SGHRS; CDR2 reads YFSETQ. CDR3 in amino acids: CASSHGTYNEQFF. Here the CDR3 DNA reads TGCGCCAGCAGCCACGGGACGTACAATGAGCAGTTCTTC.

CDR3 sequence: CASSYETGRQETQYF. DNA of the CDR3: TGTGCCAGCAGTTACGAGACCGGGAGACAAGAGACCCAGTACTTC. This sequence joins TRBV6-5 and TRBJ2-5, with D possibly matching TRBD2 (6 bases). The CDR3 totals 15 residues. V was shortened by 2 bases and J by 2 bases, with 12 bases between the two germline ends. Looked up from germline, CDR1 is MNHEY and CDR2 is SVGAGI.

On this clone: Its ends do not fully match the called genes, so a read error is possible. The J gene is TRBJ1-1, the V gene TRBV7-6; no definite D call. Germline CDR1 is SGHVS and CDR2 is FNYEAQ. The CDR3 sequence is 14 residues long. The CDR3 here is CASKGPAGNTEAFF. Here the CDR3 DNA reads TGTGCCAGCAAAGGTCCGGCGGGGAACACTGAGGCTTTCTTT.